This is a list of T cell receptor beta chains from one sample in a study of neurological immune-mediated disorders. Via MiXCR, TCRdb re-called the 5' RACE reads, giving one row per CDR3 protein. The data contain 42,000 or so distinct CDR3 sequences, 2.5% of them singletons. Sequences were obtained from PBMCs. The receptor source for this set is a man aged 25-40 years with multiple sclerosis. CDR3s include the opening cysteine and the closing phenylalanine or tryptophan. D genes are given only for firm matches. The size entry gives once, few or many counts, or a class when the clone is expanded.

j_call clone_size v_call d_call cdr3_nt cdr3_aa
TRBJ2-7 many TRBV20-1 - TGCAGTGCTAGCCGAGGGGCCTACGAGCAGTACTTC CSASRGAYEQYF
TRBJ2-7 many TRBV9 TRBD2 TGTGCCAGCAGCGTCACTAGCGGGACCACCTACGAGCAGTACTTC CASSVTSGTTYEQYF
TRBJ2-3 few TRBV29-1 - TGCAGCGTAGGACCGGGACTTCACACAGATACGCAGTATTTT CSVGPGLHTDTQYF
TRBJ2-7 many TRBV5-1 - TGCGCCAGCAAGCTCCGCGTGGGATCCAGTGAGCAGTACTTC CASKLRVGSSEQYF
TRBJ2-1 few TRBV7-9 - TGTGCCAGCAGCCCACTGGGGAATGAGCAGTTCTTC CASSPLGNEQFF
TRBJ2-1 many TRBV7-2 - TGTGCCAGCAGCTTAAAGGGCTATGGGTCCTACAATGAGCAGTTCTTC CASSLKGYGSYNEQFF
TRBJ2-4 many TRBV20-1 TRBD1 TGCAGTGCTCCGGACAGGGTGGGAGCCAAAAACATTCAGTACTTC CSAPDRVGAKNIQYF
TRBJ2-1 many TRBV4-1 - TGCGCCAGCAGCCAAACCCTAAGCCCCTCGATGGGTGAGCAGTTCTTC CASSQTLSPSMGEQFF
TRBJ2-2 many TRBV18 TRBD2 TGTGCCAGCTCACCAATACCCACTAGCGGAGCGAACACCGGGGAGCTGTTTTTT CASSPIPTSGANTGELFF
TRBJ2-1 many TRBV28 TRBD2 TGTGCCAGCAGTTATGTGCGGGGGTCCTACAATGAGCAGTTCTTC CASSYVRGSYNEQFF
TRBJ1-1 few TRBV5-1 TRBD1 TGCGCCAGCAGCTTCATGCGACAGGGGAAGAACACTGAAGCTTTCTTT CASSFMRQGKNTEAFF
TRBJ1-1 many TRBV5-1 - TGCGCCAGCAGCTTGGGAGGGAACACTGAAGCTTTCTTT CASSLGGNTEAFF
TRBJ2-7 many TRBV27 - TGTGCCAGCAGATCCCTCAGATTTTACGAGCAGTACTTC CASRSLRFYEQYF
TRBJ2-7 many TRBV5-1 - TGCGCCAGCAGCCAGTTTGGTGGGAGCTACGAGCAGTACTTC CASSQFGGSYEQYF
TRBJ1-6 many TRBV27 - TGTGCCAGCAGTGGGGGGGGCTCACCCCTCCACTTT CASSGGGSPLHF
TRBJ1-1 many TRBV12-3/TRBV12-4 TRBD1 TGTGCCAGCAGCCAGGGACAGGGAGGGAACACTGAAGCTTTCTTT CASSQGQGGNTEAFF
TRBJ2-2 many TRBV10-2 - TGCGCCAGCAGTGGGGGGGCCGGGGAGCTGTTTTTT CASSGGAGELFF
TRBJ2-1 many TRBV20-1 TRBD1 TGCAGTGTTAGGACAGGGGCAGCGATCTACAATGAGCAGTTCTTC CSVRTGAAIYNEQFF
TRBJ2-2 many TRBV12-3/TRBV12-4 - TGTGCCAGCAGTTTAGCGGCCAGGAACACCGGGGAGCTGTTTTTT CASSLAARNTGELFF
TRBJ2-1 few TRBV7-2 - TGTGCCAGCAGCCCTGGGGTGAGCTCCTACAATGAGCAGTTCTTC CASSPGVSSYNEQFF
TRBJ2-7 many TRBV7-9 TRBD1 TGTGCCAGCAGCTCAGGACAGGGGACCTACGAGCAGTACTTC CASSSGQGTYEQYF
TRBJ2-5 many TRBV28 - TGTGCCAGCACTAAGGACATCGGAGAGACCCAGTACTTC CASTKDIGETQYF